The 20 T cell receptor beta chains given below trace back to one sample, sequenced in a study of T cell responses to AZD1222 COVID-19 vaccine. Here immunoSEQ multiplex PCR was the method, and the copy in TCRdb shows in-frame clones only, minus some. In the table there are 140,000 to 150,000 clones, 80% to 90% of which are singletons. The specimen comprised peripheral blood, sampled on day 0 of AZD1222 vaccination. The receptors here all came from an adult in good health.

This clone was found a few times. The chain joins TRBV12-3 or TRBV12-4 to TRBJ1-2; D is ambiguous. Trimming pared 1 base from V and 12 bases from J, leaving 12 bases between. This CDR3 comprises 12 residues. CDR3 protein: CASSLGVVEHTF. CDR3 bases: TGTGCCAGCAGTTTAGGGGTGGTAGAACACACCTTC.

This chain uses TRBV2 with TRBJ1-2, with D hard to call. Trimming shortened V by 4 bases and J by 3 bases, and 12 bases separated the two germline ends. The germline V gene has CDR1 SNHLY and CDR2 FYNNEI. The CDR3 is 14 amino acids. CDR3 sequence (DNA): TGTGCCAGCAGTGGGTGGTATCGGGACTATGGCTACACCTTC. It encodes CASSGWYRDYGYTF.

CDR3 loop: CASSQATDTQYF. DNA for the CDR3: TGTGCCAGCAGCCAAGCCACAGATACGCAGTATTTT. The chain couples TRBV7-8 to TRBJ2-3, with no clear D. The CDR3 runs to 12 residues. Per germline, CDR1 SGHVS and CDR2 FQNEAQ. The germline V and J ends were trimmed by 5 bases and 2 bases, with 5 bases remaining between them.

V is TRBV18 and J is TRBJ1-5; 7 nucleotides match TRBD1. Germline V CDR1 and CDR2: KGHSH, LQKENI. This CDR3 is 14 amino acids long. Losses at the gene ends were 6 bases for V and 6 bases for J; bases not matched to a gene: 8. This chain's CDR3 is CASSPTGYFQPQHF. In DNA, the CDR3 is TGTGCCAGCTCCCCGACAGGGTACTTTCAGCCCCAGCATTTT.

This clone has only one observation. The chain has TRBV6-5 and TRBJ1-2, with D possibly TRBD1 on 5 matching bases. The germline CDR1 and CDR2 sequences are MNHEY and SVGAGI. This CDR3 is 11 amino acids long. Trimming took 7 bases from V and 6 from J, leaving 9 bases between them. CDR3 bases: TGTGCCAGCACCGGGACCCATGGCTACACCTTC. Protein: CASTGTHGYTF.

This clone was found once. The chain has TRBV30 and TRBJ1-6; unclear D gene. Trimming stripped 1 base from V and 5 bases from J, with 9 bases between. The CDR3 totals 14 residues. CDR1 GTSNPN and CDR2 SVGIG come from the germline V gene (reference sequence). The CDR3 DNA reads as TGTGCCTGGAGTGGGGCGAATCATAATTCACCCCTCCACTTT. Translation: CAWSGANHNSPLHF.

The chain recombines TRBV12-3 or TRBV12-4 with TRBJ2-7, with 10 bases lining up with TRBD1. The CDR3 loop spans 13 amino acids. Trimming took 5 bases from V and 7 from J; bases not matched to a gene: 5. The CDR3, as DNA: TGTGCCAGCAGTCCGGGACAGGGGTGGGAGCAGTACTTC. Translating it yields CASSPGQGWEQYF.

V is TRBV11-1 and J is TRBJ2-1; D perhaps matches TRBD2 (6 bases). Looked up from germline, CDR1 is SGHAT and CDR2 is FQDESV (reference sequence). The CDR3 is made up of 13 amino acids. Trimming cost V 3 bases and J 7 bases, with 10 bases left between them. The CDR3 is CASSFRTKNEQFF. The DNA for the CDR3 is TGTGCCAGCAGCTTTCGGACTAAGAATGAGCAGTTCTTC.

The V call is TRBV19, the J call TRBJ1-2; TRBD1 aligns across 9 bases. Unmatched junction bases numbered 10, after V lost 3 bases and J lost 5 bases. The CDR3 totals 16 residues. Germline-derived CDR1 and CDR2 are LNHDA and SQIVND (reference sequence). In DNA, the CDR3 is TGTGCCAGTAGTATCGGGAACAGGGGGCACTGGTATGGCTACACCTTC. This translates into CASSIGNRGHWYGYTF.

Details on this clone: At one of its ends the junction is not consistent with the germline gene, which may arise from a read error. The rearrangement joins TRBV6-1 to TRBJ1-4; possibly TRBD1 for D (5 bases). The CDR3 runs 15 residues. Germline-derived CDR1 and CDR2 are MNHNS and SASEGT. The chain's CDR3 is CASSERGDLHRGLVF. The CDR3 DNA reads TGTGCCAGCAGTGAACGAGGGGACTTGCACCGGGGATTGGTTTTT.

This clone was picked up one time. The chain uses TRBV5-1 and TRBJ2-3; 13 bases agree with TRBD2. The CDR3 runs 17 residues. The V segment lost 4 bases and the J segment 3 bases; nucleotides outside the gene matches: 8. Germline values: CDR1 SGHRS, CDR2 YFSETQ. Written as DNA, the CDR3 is TGCGCCAGCAGCGCCACTAGCGGGAGGGCAACGACAGATACGCAGTATTTT. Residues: CASSATSGRATTDTQYF.

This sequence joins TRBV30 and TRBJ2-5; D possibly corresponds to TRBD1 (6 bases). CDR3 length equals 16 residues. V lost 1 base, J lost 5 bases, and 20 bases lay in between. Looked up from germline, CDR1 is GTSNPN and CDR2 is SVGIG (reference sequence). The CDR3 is CAWSATRQAHFETQYF. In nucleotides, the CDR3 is TGTGCCTGGAGTGCGACAAGACAGGCCCATTTTGAGACCCAGTACTTC.

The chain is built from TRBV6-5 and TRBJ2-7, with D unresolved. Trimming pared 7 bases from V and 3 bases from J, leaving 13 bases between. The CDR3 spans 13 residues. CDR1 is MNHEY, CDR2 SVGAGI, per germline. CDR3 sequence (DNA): TGTGCCAGCACCGGGCCGTGGAGCTACGAGCAGTACTTC. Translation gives CASTGPWSYEQYF.

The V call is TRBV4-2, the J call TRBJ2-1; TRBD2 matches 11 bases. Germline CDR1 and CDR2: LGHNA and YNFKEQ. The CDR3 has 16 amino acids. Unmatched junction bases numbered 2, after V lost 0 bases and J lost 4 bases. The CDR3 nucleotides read TGTGCCAGCAGCCAAGAAGCTAGCGGGGGGTACAATGAGCAGTTCTTC. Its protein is CASSQEASGGYNEQFF.

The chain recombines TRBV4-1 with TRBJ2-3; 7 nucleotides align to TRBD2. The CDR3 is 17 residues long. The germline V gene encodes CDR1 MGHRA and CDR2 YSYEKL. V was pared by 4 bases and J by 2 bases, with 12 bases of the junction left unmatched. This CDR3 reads CASSLYPLAGYTDTQYF. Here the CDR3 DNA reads TGCGCCAGCAGCCTTTACCCTTTAGCGGGTTACACAGATACGCAGTATTTT.

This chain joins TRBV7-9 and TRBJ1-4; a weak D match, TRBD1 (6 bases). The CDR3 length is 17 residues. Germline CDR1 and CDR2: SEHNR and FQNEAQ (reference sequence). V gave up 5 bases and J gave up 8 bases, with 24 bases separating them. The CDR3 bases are TGTGCCAGCAGCACCTACGGAGGGGGGGCAGGTAGAGAAAAACTGTTTTTT. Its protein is CASSTYGGGAGREKLFF.

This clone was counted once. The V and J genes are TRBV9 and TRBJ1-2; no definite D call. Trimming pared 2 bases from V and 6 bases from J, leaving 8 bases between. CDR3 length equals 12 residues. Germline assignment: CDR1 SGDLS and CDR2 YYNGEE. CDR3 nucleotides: TGTGCCAGCAGCGTCAGAGATCATGGCTACACCTTC. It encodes CASSVRDHGYTF.

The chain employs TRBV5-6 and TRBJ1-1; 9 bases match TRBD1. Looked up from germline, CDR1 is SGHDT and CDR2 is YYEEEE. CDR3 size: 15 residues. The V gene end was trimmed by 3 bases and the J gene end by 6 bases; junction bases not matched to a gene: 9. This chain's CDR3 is CASSWTGTGKAEAFF. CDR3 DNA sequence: TGTGCCAGCAGCTGGACCGGGACAGGGAAAGCTGAAGCTTTCTTT.

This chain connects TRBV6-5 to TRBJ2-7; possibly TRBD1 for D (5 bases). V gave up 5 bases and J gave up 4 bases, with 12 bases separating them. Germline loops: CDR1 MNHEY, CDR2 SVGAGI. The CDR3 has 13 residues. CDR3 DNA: TGTGCCAGCAGTCTCGGACAAATATACGAGCAGTACTTC. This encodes CASSLGQIYEQYF.

The CDR3 nucleotides read TGTGCCAGCAGCCCCCCGGGCGACCTATTAGAGACCCAGTACTTC. This gives the protein CASSPPGDLLETQYF. This chain connects TRBV7-2 to TRBJ2-5; D unclear. Germline-derived CDR1 and CDR2 are SGHTA and FQGNSA. Trimming pared 5 bases from V and 4 bases from J, leaving 17 bases between. The CDR3 sequence is 15 residues long.